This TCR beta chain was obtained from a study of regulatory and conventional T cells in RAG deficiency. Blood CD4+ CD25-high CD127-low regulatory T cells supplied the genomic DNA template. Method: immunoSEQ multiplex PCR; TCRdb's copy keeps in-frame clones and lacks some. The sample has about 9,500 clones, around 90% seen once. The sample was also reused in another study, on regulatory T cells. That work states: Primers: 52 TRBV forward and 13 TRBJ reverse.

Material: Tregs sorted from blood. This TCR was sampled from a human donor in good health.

DNA of the CDR3: TGCGCCAGCAGCCCGGGACAGGGTATAGCCGGGGAGCTGTTTTTT. Translated, it gives CASSPGQGIAGELFF. The rearrangement links TRBV5-1 to TRBJ2-2, with 9 nucleotides matching TRBD1. V was clipped by 4 bases and J by 6 bases; unmatched bases: 7. Looked up from germline, CDR1 is SGHRS and CDR2 is YFSETQ. This CDR3 comprises 15 residues. Drawing the rest from reference TRBV5-1 and TRBJ2-2, the complete variable domain is KAGVTQTPRYLIKTRGQQVTLSCSPISGHRSVSWYQQTPGQGLQFLFEYFSETQRNKGNFPGRFSGRQFSNSRSEMNVSTLELGDSALYLCASSPGQGIAGELFFGEGSRLTVL.